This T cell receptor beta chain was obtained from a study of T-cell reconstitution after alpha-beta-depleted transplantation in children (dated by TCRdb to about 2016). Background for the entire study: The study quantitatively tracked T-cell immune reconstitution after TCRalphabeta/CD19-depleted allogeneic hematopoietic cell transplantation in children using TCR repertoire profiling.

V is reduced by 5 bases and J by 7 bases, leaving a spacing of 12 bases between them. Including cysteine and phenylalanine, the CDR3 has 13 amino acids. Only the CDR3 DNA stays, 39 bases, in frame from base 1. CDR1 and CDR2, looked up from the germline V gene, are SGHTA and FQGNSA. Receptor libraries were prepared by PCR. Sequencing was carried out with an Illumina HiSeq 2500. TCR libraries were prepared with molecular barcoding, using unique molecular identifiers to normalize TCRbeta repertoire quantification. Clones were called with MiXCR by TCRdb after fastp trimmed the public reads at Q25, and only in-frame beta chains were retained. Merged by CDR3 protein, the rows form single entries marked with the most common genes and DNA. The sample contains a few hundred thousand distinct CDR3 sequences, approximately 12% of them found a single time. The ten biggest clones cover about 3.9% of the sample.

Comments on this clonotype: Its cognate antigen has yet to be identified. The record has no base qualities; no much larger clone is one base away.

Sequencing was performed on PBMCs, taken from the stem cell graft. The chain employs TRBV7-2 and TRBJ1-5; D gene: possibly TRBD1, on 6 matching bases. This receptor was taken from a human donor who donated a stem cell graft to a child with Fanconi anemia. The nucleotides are TGTGCCAGCAGCCAAGGGGGGGAACAGCCCCAGCATTTT. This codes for CASSQGGEQPQHF.